One and the same sample provided the 24 T cell receptor beta chains below, sequenced in a study of cytomegalovirus exposure and HLA in healthy donors. PCR employed 60 Vbeta and 13 Jbeta primers. Clones were read by immunoSEQ multiplex PCR, and TCRdb kept only the in-frame ones, dropping some. The table records about 200,000 clones, 75% to 85% of them present only once. Material: PBMCs. The receptors were sampled from a male donor in good health and CMV-seropositive.

This rearrangement joins TRBV7-2 to TRBJ2-7; 8 bases fit TRBD1. Germline V lookup: CDR1 SGHTA, CDR2 FQGNSA. The CDR3 runs to 15 residues. J was trimmed by 2 bases and V by 4 bases; bases with no gene match: 7. DNA of the CDR3: TGTGCCAGCAGCTACGACAGGGGTGAGACCTACGAGCAGTACTTC. Its protein product is CASSYDRGETYEQYF.

The CDR3 sequence is CAISELPGIGSGNTIYF. The CDR3 DNA reads TGTGCCATCAGTGAGCTACCGGGAATTGGCTCTGGAAACACCATATATTTT. V usage is TRBV10-3 and J usage is TRBJ1-3; no firm D call. The V gene's germline CDR1 is ENHRY and CDR2 SYGVKD. Trimming took 2 bases from V and 0 from J, leaving 14 bases between them. There are 17 residues in the CDR3.

This chain uses TRBV7-9 with TRBJ1-1, with D perhaps matching TRBD1 (6 bases). Trimming left V 3 bases short and J 6 bases short, with 17 bases between. This CDR3 contains 15 residues. Germline CDR1 is SEHNR and CDR2 is FQNEAQ (reference sequence). CDR3 DNA: TGTGCCAGCAGCTTGGCCGGGACAAGATCCGCTGAAGCTTTCTTT. Amino acid sequence: CASSLAGTRSAEAFF.

The CDR3 is CASSTDRVGSTEAFF. The CDR3 coding sequence is TGTGCCAGCAGCACCGACAGGGTCGGGAGCACTGAAGCTTTCTTT. This chain joins TRBV11-2 and TRBJ1-1; TRBD1 agrees at 7 bases. Trimming at V came to 5 bases and at J to 4 bases, leaving 10 bases not matched to a gene. Germline-derived CDR1 and CDR2 are SGHAT and FQNNGV. The CDR3 contains 15 residues. The full variable domain, completed using reference TRBV11-2 and TRBJ1-1, is EAGVAQSPRYKIIEKRQSVAFWCNPISGHATLYWYQQILGQGPKLLIQFQNNGVVDDSQLPKDRFSAERLKGVDSTLKIQPAKLEDSAVYLCASSTDRVGSTEAFFGQGTRLTVV.

Worth noting for this clone: Other nucleotide sequences from this sample produce the same CDR3. The chain joins TRBV12-5 to TRBJ1-2; D might be TRBD1 (6 bases). The CDR3 contains 12 residues. Germline CDR1 reads LGHNT; CDR2 reads FRNRAP. The ends were cut back, 0 bases at V and 9 bases at J, with 8 bases in the middle. The CDR3 region is CASGLVQGSYTF. The CDR3 nucleotides are TGTGCTAGTGGTTTGGTACAGGGCAGCTACACCTTC.

V gene TRBV4-1 combines with J gene TRBJ2-7, with 7 bases fitting TRBD1. There are 15 residues in the CDR3. V was clipped by 5 bases and J by 3 bases; unmatched bases: 10. CDR1 is MGHRA, CDR2 YSYEKL, per germline. CDR3 region: CASSTGQAPRYEQYF. CDR3 bases: TGCGCCAGCAGCACAGGACAGGCGCCACGCTACGAGCAGTACTTC.

The genes are TRBV28 and TRBJ1-4, with D possibly matching TRBD1 (6 bases). The ends were cut back, 3 bases at V and 2 bases at J, with 13 bases in the middle. Germline loops: CDR1 MDHEN, CDR2 SYDVKM. This CDR3 has 16 amino acids. The CDR3 protein is CASSFSRGKTNEKLFF. The CDR3 nucleotides read TGTGCCAGCAGTTTCTCGAGGGGGAAGACTAATGAAAAACTGTTTTTT. The full variable domain, in which reference TRBV28 and TRBJ1-4 provide the parts outside the CDR3, is DVKVTQSSRYLVKRTGEKVFLECVQDMDHENMFWYRQDPGLGLRLIYFSYDVKMKEKGDIPEGYSVSREKKERFSLILESASTNQTSMYLCASSFSRGKTNEKLFFGSGTQLSVL.

The chain recombines TRBV15 with TRBJ1-1, with no clear D. Trimming took 0 bases from V and 4 from J, leaving 3 bases between them. Germline CDR1 is LNHNV and CDR2 is YYDKDF (reference sequence). The CDR3 is 12 residues long. The CDR3 here is CATSRDGTEAFF. The CDR3 region has the DNA TGTGCCACCAGCAGAGACGGCACTGAAGCTTTCTTT. The variable domain in full, with the rest retrieved from reference TRBV15 and TRBJ1-1, is DAMVIQNPRYQVTQFGKPVTLSCSQTLNHNVMYWYQQKSSQAPKLLFHYYDKDFNNEADTPDNFQSRRPNTSFCFLDIRSPGLGDTAMYLCATSRDGTEAFFGQGTRLTVV.

This sequence joins TRBV10-2 and TRBJ2-7; D uncertain. CDR3 length: 14 amino acids. Per the germline V gene, CDR1 is WSHSY and CDR2 is SAAADI. With 4 bases removed from V and 0 bases from J, the gap between germline ends came to 10 bases. Here the CDR3 DNA reads TGCGCCAGCAGTGTCTTAAGGAGCTCCTACGAGCAGTACTTC. It encodes CASSVLRSSYEQYF.

The gene calls are TRBV6-5 and TRBJ1-5; D is undetermined. The germline CDR1 and CDR2 sequences are MNHEY and SVGAGI. V shed 6 bases and J shed 3 bases, with 12 bases lying between them. CDR3 length equals 14 residues. The CDR3 loop is CASRMGGVNQPQHF. The CDR3 DNA is TGTGCCAGCAGAATGGGAGGAGTCAATCAGCCCCAGCATTTT.

This chain uses TRBV29-1 with TRBJ1-1; tentatively, D is TRBD1 (5 bases). The CDR3 spans 13 residues. CDR1 and CDR2 from the germline V gene are SQVTM and ANQGSEA. With 8 bases removed from V and 5 bases from J, the gap between germline ends came to 18 bases. The CDR3 here is CSSKWRDGTEAFF. CDR3 nucleotides: TGCAGCTCAAAGTGGAGGGACGGTACTGAAGCTTTCTTT. Filled out from reference TRBV29-1 and TRBJ1-1, the complete variable domain reads SAVISQKPSRDICQRGTSLTIQCQVDSQVTMMFWYRQQPGQSLTLIATANQGSEATYESGFVIDKFPISRPNLTFSTLTVSNMSPEDSSIYLCSSKWRDGTEAFFGQGTRLTVV.

V gene TRBV2 combines with J gene TRBJ2-1, with D possibly matching TRBD2 (5 bases). This CDR3 is built from 12 residues. V was shortened by 6 bases and J by 4 bases, with 7 bases between the two germline ends. CDR1 SNHLY and CDR2 FYNNEI come from the germline V gene. CDR3 nucleotide sequence: TGTGCCAGCAGCGGACTGTACAATGAGCAGTTCTTC. Translated: CASSGLYNEQFF.

The V gene is TRBV7-2, the J gene TRBJ2-7; 7 nucleotides line up with TRBD2. Trimming cost V 0 bases and J 6 bases; bases outside gene matches: 8. The V gene's germline CDR1 is SGHTA and CDR2 FQGNSA. This CDR3 has 15 amino acids. The CDR3, as DNA: TGTGCCAGCAGCTTAGCGCTGGGGGAGGGCGTCGAGCAGTACTTC. Protein product: CASSLALGEGVEQYF.

The chain is built from TRBV9 and TRBJ1-2, with 8 nucleotides matching TRBD1. This CDR3 is built from 16 residues. The V gene's germline CDR1 is SGDLS and CDR2 YYNGEE. The V gene end was trimmed by 0 bases and the J gene end by 8 bases; junction bases not matched to a gene: 12. The DNA of the CDR3 is TGTGCCAGCAGCGTAGATCCAGGGGGCGCCGGTCGAGGCTACACCTTC. Its protein is CASSVDPGGAGRGYTF.

The chain has TRBV4-1 and TRBJ1-1, with D perhaps TRBD1 (6 bases). The germline CDR1 and CDR2 sequences are MGHRA and YSYEKL. Deletions cut 1 base from V and 1 base from J, with 13 bases between. The CDR3 spans 16 residues. CDR3 sequence: CASSQGQGLGNTEAFF. The CDR3 DNA is TGCGCCAGCAGCCAAGGGCAGGGGCTGGGGAACACTGAAGCTTTCTTT.

The V gene is TRBV18, the J gene TRBJ2-7, with 7 bases lining up with TRBD2. The CDR3 has 15 residues. Germline values: CDR1 KGHSH, CDR2 LQKENI. V dropped 3 bases and J dropped 0; count of bases not matched to a gene: 5. In nucleotides, the CDR3 is TGTGCCAGCTCACCGGGAGGGAGCCTCTCCTACGAGCAGTACTTC. Amino acid sequence: CASSPGGSLSYEQYF.

The V call is TRBV14, the J call TRBJ1-6, with D possibly being TRBD1 (6 bases). This CDR3 has 14 residues. Germline V gene data show CDR1 as SGHDN and CDR2 as FVKESK. V lost 4 bases to trimming and J lost 7 bases, with 11 bases between them. The DNA for the CDR3 is TGTGCCAGCAGCCTAATCACAGGGAATTCACCCCTCCACTTT. Translation gives CASSLITGNSPLHF.

V and J are TRBV5-1 and TRBJ2-5; TRBD2 agrees at 7 bases. The junction had 9 bases not matched to a gene; V was cut back by 3 bases and J by 1 base. This CDR3 has 16 amino acids. Germline values: CDR1 SGHRS, CDR2 YFSETQ. In nucleotides, the CDR3 is TGCGCCAGCAGCTCGCCGGGACTACCTCTCCAAGAGACCCAGTACTTC. As protein: CASSSPGLPLQETQYF. Supplemented by reference TRBV5-1 and TRBJ2-5, the full variable domain reads KAGVTQTPRYLIKTRGQQVTLSCSPISGHRSVSWYQQTPGQGLQFLFEYFSETQRNKGNFPGRFSGRQFSNSRSEMNVSTLELGDSALYLCASSSPGLPLQETQYFGPGTRLLVL.

On this clone itself: At one end the junction does not follow the germline gene, possibly because of a read error. This rearrangement joins TRBV9 to TRBJ2-2; maybe TRBD2 (6 bases). The CDR3 sequence is 17 residues long. Germline CDR1 is SGDLS and CDR2 is YYNGEE. CDR3 in amino acids: CAGSVVGSGSNTGELFF. The CDR3 coding sequence is TGTGCCGGCAGCGTAGTCGGGAGCGGATCGAACACCGGGGAGCTGTTTTTT.

As concerns this clone: Relative to the germline gene, one junction end is altered; a read error may explain this. V gene TRBV6-1 combines with J gene TRBJ1-6; TRBD1 aligns across 9 bases. CDR3 length: 19 residues. Germline lookup yields CDR1 MNHNS and CDR2 SASEGT. The CDR3 DNA is TGTGCCAGCTGTGATACCGGGACAGGGCGCGGAAACAGTAATTCACCCCTCCACTTT. It specifies CASCDTGTGRGNSNSPLHF.

This chain uses TRBV5-1 with TRBJ1-3, with D maybe TRBD1 (5 bases). The CDR3 has 14 residues. Germline-derived CDR1 and CDR2 are SGHRS and YFSETQ. The ends were cut back, 4 bases at V and 0 bases at J, with 8 bases in the middle. The CDR3 nucleotides are TGCGCCAGCAGCCCAGGGATCTCTGGAAACACCATATATTTT. This encodes CASSPGISGNTIYF.

The V call is TRBV4-2, the J call TRBJ1-1; TRBD1 is a possible D gene (6 bases). Trimming removed 6 bases from V and 0 bases from J, with 14 bases in between. Germline CDR1 and CDR2: LGHNA and YNFKEQ. This CDR3 spans 15 amino acids. CDR3 sequence (DNA): TGTGCCAGCAGGTACGAAGGACAGCTGAACACTGAAGCTTTCTTT. Amino acid sequence: CASRYEGQLNTEAFF.

The V call is TRBV19, the J call TRBJ2-5; 8 nucleotides match TRBD1. Germline V gene lookup returns CDR1 LNHDA and CDR2 SQIVND (reference sequence). This CDR3 has 15 amino acids. Trimming took 6 bases from V and 4 from J; bases not matched to a gene: 10. CDR3 DNA sequence: TGTGCCAGTAGGACCTCCGGACAGGGTTCAGAGACCCAGTACTTC. Protein: CASRTSGQGSETQYF.

The rearrangement joins TRBV6-5 to TRBJ1-1; 10 nucleotides align to TRBD1. This CDR3 spans 14 amino acids. Trimming removed 6 bases from V and 2 bases from J; junction bases left unmatched: 3. Germline loops: CDR1 MNHEY, CDR2 SVGAGI. Written as DNA, the CDR3 is TGTGCCAGCAGCGACAGGGGGCGAAACACTGAAGCTTTCTTT. It is translated as CASSDRGRNTEAFF.